This record concerns one T cell receptor (beta chain) sequence. Isolation recovered at least 6 million PBMCs from every sample. With a J-beta primer mix and a sample-barcoded 5' primer, a second PCR ran 7 to 11 cycles. TCRdb fed the 5' RACE reads into MiXCR, producing one record per CDR3 protein. The repertoire consists of around 800,000 distinct CDR3 sequences, with 20% to 30% occurring once and the leading ten covering under 3%. These data originate in a study of blood T cells in healthy people across ages. Germline loops: CDR1 SNHLY, CDR2 FYNNEI. V lost 8 bases, J lost 4 bases, and 12 bases lay in between. The CDR3 runs 14 residues. The data were also submitted as part of a second study, on T cells of mothers and their children. That publication notes: Mothers and children who were related shared slightly more overlap than unrelated pairs, but not significantly more.

This chain links TRBV2 with TRBJ2-6; tentative D call: TRBD1 (6 bases). Sequenced material: blood. This sequence originates from a boy between 10 and 17 years old in good health. The CDR3 DNA sequence: TGTGCCAGCGTGAGGGGGTCCGGGGCCAACGTCCTGACTTTC. Its protein is CASVRGSGANVLTF.